The rows below give T cell receptor beta chains drawn from one sample of a study of blood T cells in healthy people across ages. In TCRdb, the 5' RACE reads were re-called with MiXCR into one record per CDR3 protein. Of hundreds of thousands of distinct CDR3 sequences detected, under 30% appear once; the ten largest clones hold less than 20%. The source material was blood. These receptors all stem from a woman of 80 years or more in good health. CDR3s leave out the opening cysteine and the closing phenylalanine or tryptophan. The order of the fields is V gene, J gene, D gene, CDR3 protein. D genes are given only for firm matches.

TRBV20-1	TRBJ1-1	.	SARDPRANTEAF
TRBV14	TRBJ2-7	TRBD2	ASSRPFGGEASYEQY
TRBV30	TRBJ1-1	TRBD1	AWSAGQGGAEAF
TRBV20-1	TRBJ1-6	TRBD1	SARDRGRLENSPRH
TRBV30	TRBJ2-3	.	AWSDRAGTDTQY
TRBV5-1	TRBJ1-2	.	ASTSGGNYGYT
TRBV9	TRBJ1-2	.	ASSGGEDNYGYT
TRBV2	TRBJ1-2	.	ARAPPDSLGYT
TRBV7-2	TRBJ2-5	.	ASSSPDLYQETQY
TRBV9	TRBJ2-7	TRBD2	ASSVEGSGTGEQY
TRBV15	TRBJ1-2	TRBD1	ATSLTGAYGYT
TRBV11-2	TRBJ2-1	TRBD2	ACSLEGGGNCNEQF
TRBV20-1	TRBJ2-3	TRBD2	SVPRGDRTDTQY
TRBV7-6	TRBJ2-2	.	ASSLAAAGELF
TRBV29-1	TRBJ1-2	.	SVDGGTTNYGYT
TRBV28	TRBJ2-5	TRBD2	ASYSGGASLYNEQY
TRBV20-1	TRBJ2-3	TRBD2	SAPPPRGGAVDTQY
TRBV20-1	TRBJ2-2	TRBD2	SARRGDPTGELF
TRBV6-5	TRBJ2-5	.	ASSLLGIERETQY
TRBV7-9	TRBJ1-4	.	ASRQTVNEKLF
TRBV18	TRBJ1-2	.	ASSPNRQALGYT
TRBV2	TRBJ1-3	.	ASSAQVSIY
TRBV7-9	.	TRBD1	AGRGQGMAGHSYNEQY
TRBV5-1	TRBJ2-3	TRBD2	ASSLGGTTGDTQY
TRBV6-2/TRBV6-3	TRBJ2-1	TRBD2	ASSNGLASYNEQF
TRBV7-3	TRBJ1-6	.	ASSLFVGRDNSPLH
TRBV20-1	TRBJ2-5	TRBD2	SASDREGCREQY
TRBV20-1	TRBJ2-1	.	SARDNGLASNEQF
TRBV7-2	TRBJ2-7	.	ASSLGSGVPTYNEQY
TRBV6-6	TRBJ1-1	TRBD1	ASSQGQGHMNTEAF
TRBV9	TRBJ2-1	.	ASSPHTQDLYNEQF
TRBV11-2	TRBJ2-5	.	ASSQGVETQY
TRBV5-1	TRBJ2-2	.	ASSFHGELF
TRBV6-1	TRBJ1-1	.	ASSGEGWTEAF
TRBV6-5	TRBJ1-2	.	ASSYSPGSANYGYT
TRBV7-2	TRBJ1-4	.	ASSQSGTNEKLF
TRBV7-3	TRBJ2-7	.	ASSLPQDSYEQY
TRBV7-3	TRBJ2-6	.	ASSLTGGGGANVLT
TRBV28	TRBJ2-7	.	ASSAPYEQY
TRBV6-4	TRBJ2-1	.	ASSAELGGEQF
TRBV20-1	TRBJ2-1	TRBD2	SATLPGLALSSSYNEQF
TRBV7-2	TRBJ2-1	.	ASSEARTVNSYNEQF
TRBV7-9	TRBJ2-3	.	ASSLGLPTDTRY
TRBV7-9	TRBJ2-3	TRBD2	ASSPGRGARSTDTQY
TRBV6-1	TRBJ2-7	.	ASSPGPDGTYEQY
TRBV27	TRBJ2-7	TRBD2	ASSRDSGGTYEQY
TRBV9	TRBJ2-3	TRBD2	ASSVASGWTSGGQDTQY
TRBV7-2	TRBJ1-5	TRBD1	ASSFNTQGANQPQH
TRBV7-2	TRBJ2-1	TRBD2	ASSIAGGQSNEQF
TRBV7-2	TRBJ2-5	TRBD2	ASSFALAGGPNQETQY
TRBV28	TRBJ1-5	.	ASSYGGAQLLQH
TRBV5-1	TRBJ2-1	.	ASSLARSSYNEQF
TRBV6-5	TRBJ2-7	TRBD2	ASSYSGLAGAYEQY
TRBV28	TRBJ1-1	.	ASSLFAGMNTEAF
TRBV14	TRBJ2-5	TRBD1	ASSRYFGTDTQETQY